The T cell receptor (beta chain) described here comes from a study of T cell clonotyping in hematopoietic cell transplantation. Broader study findings: At the given depth, recipient repertoires were over 95% de novo clonotypes. After transplant, recipient diversity fell while pathologically expanded clonotypes grew through day 180.

V was clipped by 6 bases and J by 2 bases, with 7 bases between them. The CDR3 has 12 residues. Germline V CDR1 and CDR2: MDHEN, SYDVKM. The table came from immunoSEQ multiplex PCR; TCRdb's copy has only in-frame clones and leaves some out. The data contain 25,000 to 30,000 clones, approximately 77% of them singletons. Time point of the sample: recipient sample about 28 days before transplant, after cytoreduction. Blood collection times were about day -28 and days 30, 100, 180 posttransplant. Note on this clone: Its antigen remains unknown.

The specimen comprised peripheral blood mononuclear cells, sampled before stem cell transplant. The chain couples TRBV28 to TRBJ1-1; D is undetermined. The TCR was taken from a man in his forties or fifties with acute myeloid leukemia. Some clones in this sample may be carry-over from other donors' samples. CDR3 sequence (DNA): TGTGCCAGCAGCCCGAGTAACACTGAAGCTTTCTTT. This sequence encodes CASSPSNTEAFF.